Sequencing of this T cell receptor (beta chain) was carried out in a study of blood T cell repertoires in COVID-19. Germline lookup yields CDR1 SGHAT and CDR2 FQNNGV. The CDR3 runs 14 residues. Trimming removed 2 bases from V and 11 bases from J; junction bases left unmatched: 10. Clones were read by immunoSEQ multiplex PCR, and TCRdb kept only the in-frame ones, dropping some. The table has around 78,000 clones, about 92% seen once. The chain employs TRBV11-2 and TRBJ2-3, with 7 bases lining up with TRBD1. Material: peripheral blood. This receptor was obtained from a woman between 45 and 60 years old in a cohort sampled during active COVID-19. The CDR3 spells CASSLNRGEKGQYF. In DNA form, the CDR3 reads TGTGCCAGCAGCTTAAACAGGGGAGAAAAGGGGCAGTATTTT.